What follows is one TCR beta chain and its context. Germline V CDR1 and CDR2: SGHTA, FQGNSA. This CDR3 is built from 16 residues. The V end lost 2 bases, the J end lost 4 bases, and 15 bases lay between the germline ends. In the original analysis: Reference gene primer amplification yielded estimated nucleated cell counts. This table comes from immunoSEQ multiplex PCR, and its TCRdb copy is limited to in-frame clones, with some not included. That table gives V, J and clone size, and the DNA gave D and trimming. Seen here are around 130,000 clones, 65% to 90% observed once, and the top ten hold roughly 2.2%. The data stem from a study of blood T cell repertoires in COVID-19. Across the study: Sources were T cells, B-cell-depleted T cells, or PBMCs; the material itself was cDNA or gDNA.

The study assigned cohorts using participant-reported clinical history. Sequenced: PBMCs or T cells enriched from blood (not recorded which). The source of this sequence is a woman between 50 and 59 years old who had recovered from COVID-19. V is TRBV7-2 and J is TRBJ1-3; D gene uncertain. Written as DNA, the CDR3 is TGTGCCAGCAGCTTAAGGACCCCGGGGTTCGGAAACACCATATATTTT. It specifies CASSLRTPGFGNTIYF.